This TCR beta chain was retrieved from a study of T-cell reconstitution after alpha-beta-depleted transplantation in children. The library targeted TCRbeta and was prepared with unique molecular identifiers. TCRdb ran MiXCR on the PCR reads and lists one entry per CDR3 protein. Of hundreds of thousands of distinct CDR3 sequences listed, roughly 14% are singletons. CDR1 is SGHTA and CDR2 is FQGNSA in the germline V gene. The CDR3 has 15 residues. J was trimmed by 5 bases and V by 4 bases; bases with no gene match: 3. This clonotype was obtained from a human donor who donated a stem cell graft to a child with Fanconi anemia. The chain couples TRBV7-2 to TRBJ2-1; 12 bases map to TRBD2. The input for sequencing was PBMCs, taken from the stem cell graft. CDR3 coding DNA: TGTGCCAGCAGCTCCTGGACTAGCGGGGACAATGAGCAGTTCTTC. Its protein is CASSSWTSGDNEQFF.